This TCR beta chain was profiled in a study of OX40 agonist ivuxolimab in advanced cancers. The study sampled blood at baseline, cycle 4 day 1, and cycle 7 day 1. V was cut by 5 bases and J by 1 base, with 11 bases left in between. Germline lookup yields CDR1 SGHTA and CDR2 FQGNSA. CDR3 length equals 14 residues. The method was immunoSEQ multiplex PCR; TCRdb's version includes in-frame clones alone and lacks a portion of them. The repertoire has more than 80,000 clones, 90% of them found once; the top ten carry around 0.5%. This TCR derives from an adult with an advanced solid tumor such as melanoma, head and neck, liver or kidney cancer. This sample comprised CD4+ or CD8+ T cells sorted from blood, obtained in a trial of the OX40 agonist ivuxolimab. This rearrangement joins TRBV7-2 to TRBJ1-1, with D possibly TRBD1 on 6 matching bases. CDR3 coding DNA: TGTGCCAGCAGCCGAGACAGGTGGAACACTGAAGCTTTCTTT. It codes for CASSRDRWNTEAFF. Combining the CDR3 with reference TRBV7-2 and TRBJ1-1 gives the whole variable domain GAGVSQSPSNKVTEKGKDVELRCDPISGHTALYWYRQSLGQGLEFLIYFQGNSAPDKSGLPSDRFSAERTGGSVSTLTIQRTQQEDSAVYLCASSRDRWNTEAFFGQGTRLTVV.